Presented here are 30 T cell receptor beta chains from one specimen sequenced in a study of PD-L1 blockade in urothelial cancer. Libraries were prepared by immunoSEQ multiplex PCR; TCRdb keeps only in-frame clonotypes and omits some of them. Among more than 60,000 clones listed, about 90% were seen once. Time point specified: peripheral blood 6 weeks after treatment start. The source material was PBMCs, sampled around atezolizumab (anti-PD-L1) treatment. Receptors originate from a man aged 55 to 70 with urothelial cancer.

The chain carries TRBV6-4 and TRBJ2-1; possibly TRBD1 for D (6 bases). This CDR3 region has 15 residues. Germline lookup yields CDR1 MRHNA and CDR2 SNTAGT. V lost 3 bases, J lost 0 bases, and 9 bases lay in between. The CDR3 reads CASSESDSSYNEQFF. Here the CDR3 DNA reads TGTGCCAGCAGTGAATCGGACAGCTCCTACAATGAGCAGTTCTTC.

This clone was observed a handful of times. This rearrangement joins TRBV5-8 to TRBJ1-1; a weak D match, TRBD1 (5 bases). V was pared by 2 bases and J by 4 bases, with 12 bases between. CDR1 and CDR2 from the germline V gene are SGHTS and YDEGEE. The CDR3 is 14 amino acids. The CDR3 sequence: CASSFTGLLTEAFF. The DNA of the CDR3 is TGTGCCAGCAGCTTCACGGGACTCCTCACTGAAGCTTTCTTT.

This sequence joins TRBV4-2 and TRBJ2-4; perhaps TRBD2 as D (6 bases). V gave up 2 bases and J gave up 6 bases, with 20 bases separating them. This CDR3 is built from 17 residues. The V gene's germline CDR1 is LGHNA and CDR2 YNFKEQ. CDR3 bases: TGTGCCAGCAGCCAACTTACTAGCAGACTTGGGGGAAACATTCAGTACTTC. It is translated as CASSQLTSRLGGNIQYF.

J is TRBJ1-6 and V is TRBV10-3; no definite D call. Deletions cut 7 bases from V and 8 bases from J, with 15 bases between. The CDR3 loop spans 14 amino acids. Germline V gives CDR1 ENHRY, CDR2 SYGVKD. CDR3: CAIKAGNADSPLHF. The CDR3 DNA sequence: TGTGCCATCAAGGCGGGGAACGCGGATTCACCCCTCCACTTT.

This sequence joins TRBV10-3 and TRBJ2-5, with D perhaps matching TRBD2 (6 bases). Germline V lookup: CDR1 ENHRY, CDR2 SYGVKD. CDR3 length equals 13 residues. V was clipped by 4 bases and J by 2 bases, with 8 bases between them. CDR3 loop: CAISAAGQETQYF. The CDR3 DNA sequence: TGTGCCATCAGTGCGGCGGGACAAGAGACCCAGTACTTC.

The CDR3 sequence is CASTDRGKFLTQYF. Here the CDR3 DNA reads TGTGCCAGCACGGACAGGGGAAAATTTCTGACCCAGTACTTC. The J gene is TRBJ2-5, the V gene TRBV6-1, with 9 bases matching TRBD1. Germline loops: CDR1 MNHNS, CDR2 SASEGT. V was clipped by 7 bases and J by 7 bases; unmatched bases: 10. The CDR3 extends over 14 amino acids.

The chain recombines TRBV2 with TRBJ2-7; D is possibly TRBD2 (6 bases). V gave up 8 bases and J gave up 2 bases, with 10 bases separating them. There are 12 residues in the CDR3. Germline V gives CDR1 SNHLY, CDR2 FYNNEI. CDR3 protein: CASVEGTYEQYF. In DNA form, the CDR3 reads TGTGCCAGCGTGGAGGGCACCTACGAGCAGTACTTC. Looking up the rest from reference TRBV2 and TRBJ2-7 gives the full variable domain: EPEVTQTPSHQVTQMGQEVILRCVPISNHLYFYWYRQILGQKVEFLVSFYNNEISEKSEIFDDQFSVERPDGSNFTLKIRSTKLEDSAMYFCASVEGTYEQYFGPGTRLTVT.

V and J are TRBV9 and TRBJ2-4; TRBD2 is a possible D gene (6 bases). The CDR3 sequence is 13 residues long. Germline V gene data show CDR1 as SGDLS and CDR2 as YYNGEE. V lost 3 bases and J 4 bases, leaving 8 bases between the germline ends. The DNA for the CDR3 is TGTGCCAGCAGCGCGGGACTTAAAAACATTCAGTACTTC. Translated, it gives CASSAGLKNIQYF.

V is TRBV28 and J is TRBJ1-1, with 10 bases lining up with TRBD1. The CDR3 consists of 14 residues. The J segment lost 4 bases and the V segment lost 6 bases, leaving 5 bases of the junction unmatched. Germline V gives CDR1 MDHEN, CDR2 SYDVKM. The CDR3 protein is CASRGTGVTTEAFF. CDR3 coding DNA: TGTGCCAGCAGGGGGACAGGGGTTACCACTGAAGCTTTCTTT.

V gene TRBV5-1 combines with J gene TRBJ1-1; D gene ambiguous. The CDR3 has 14 residues. Germline loops: CDR1 SGHRS, CDR2 YFSETQ. V gave up 1 base and J gave up 1 base, with 8 bases separating them. The CDR3 coding sequence is TGCGCCAGCAGCTTGACCGGTACGAACACTGAAGCTTTCTTT. Protein product: CASSLTGTNTEAFF.

The chain has TRBV18 and TRBJ2-3, with D possibly matching TRBD2 (5 bases). The germline V gene encodes CDR1 KGHSH and CDR2 LQKENI. This CDR3 contains 16 residues. The ends were cut back, 3 bases at V and 0 bases at J, with 13 bases in the middle. CDR3 protein: CASSPSSLVSTDTQYF. The CDR3 region has the DNA TGTGCCAGCTCACCCTCTAGCCTCGTCAGCACAGATACGCAGTATTTT.

This clone is a singleton in its sample. V and J are TRBV9 and TRBJ2-2, with TRBD2 matching over 15 bases. From germline, CDR1 is SGDLS and CDR2 YYNGEE. The length of the CDR3 is 16 residues. Trimming cost V 3 bases and J 5 bases; bases outside gene matches: 2. CDR3 protein: CASSGGLAGGTGELFF. Written as DNA, the CDR3 is TGTGCCAGCAGCGGTGGACTAGCGGGGGGGACCGGGGAGCTGTTTTTT.

The chain employs TRBV7-9 and TRBJ2-5; 13 nucleotides line up with TRBD2. V was pared by 0 bases and J by 4 bases, with 2 bases of the junction left unmatched. The CDR3 contains 16 residues. Germline CDR1 and CDR2: SEHNR and FQNEAQ (reference sequence). CDR3 protein: CASSLARLAGGETQYF. CDR3 nucleotide sequence: TGTGCCAGCAGCTTAGCGAGACTAGCGGGGGGAGAGACCCAGTACTTC.

The chain recombines TRBV7-9 with TRBJ2-1; D is uncertain. Trimming took off 1 base at V and 5 bases at J, with 6 bases between the two ends. Germline assignment: CDR1 SEHNR and CDR2 FQNEAQ (reference sequence). This CDR3 contains 13 residues. CDR3: CASSLGLNNEQFF. DNA of the CDR3: TGTGCCAGCAGCTTAGGGCTGAACAATGAGCAGTTCTTC.

The sample holds a few counts of this clone. The rearrangement links TRBV6-1 to TRBJ1-2; TRBD1 might be the D (5 bases). Germline CDR1 reads MNHNS; CDR2 reads SASEGT. The CDR3 spans 13 residues. V was trimmed by 2 bases and J by 4 bases, leaving 8 bases between them. CDR3: CASSETGGYGYTF. The CDR3, as DNA: TGTGCCAGCAGTGAAACCGGGGGCTATGGCTACACCTTC.

V and J are TRBV6-5 and TRBJ2-3, with TRBD2 matching over 9 bases. There are 14 residues in the CDR3. J lost 5 bases, V lost 10 bases, and 10 bases had no gene match. CDR1 is MNHEY, CDR2 SVGAGI, per germline. For the CDR3, the DNA is TGTGCCACCCAAAGGACTAGCGACTTAGATACGCAGTATTTT. Its translation: CATQRTSDLDTQYF.

The J gene is TRBJ1-1, the V gene TRBV4-1; TRBD1 matches at 7 bases. Germline assignment: CDR1 MGHRA and CDR2 YSYEKL. V lost 9 bases to trimming and J lost 0 bases; unmatched junction nucleotides: 10. CDR3 size: 15 residues. The chain's CDR3 is CASTFRQGVNTEAFF. The CDR3 coding sequence is TGCGCCAGTACCTTCCGACAGGGTGTGAACACTGAAGCTTTCTTT.

This clone was seen a single time. This rearrangement joins TRBV27 to TRBJ2-4; D is uncertain. V was cut by 4 bases and J by 2 bases, with 12 bases left in between. Germline V CDR1 and CDR2: MNHEY, SMNVEV (reference sequence). The CDR3 loop spans 15 amino acids. The DNA for the CDR3 is TGTGCCAGCAGTTCGGTAGCCCTATCCAAAAACATTCAGTACTTC. It encodes CASSSVALSKNIQYF.

The chain combines TRBV6-6 with TRBJ1-3; D gene ambiguous. V gave up 2 bases and J gave up 0 bases, with 5 bases separating them. Germline V CDR1 and CDR2: MNHNY, SVGAGI (reference sequence). The CDR3 spans 14 residues. The CDR3 nucleotides are TGTGCCAGCAGTTACAGAGTCTCTGGAAACACCATATATTTT. Protein: CASSYRVSGNTIYF.

The V and J genes are TRBV15 and TRBJ1-4, with D uncertain. CDR3 length: 16 amino acids. V lost 2 bases and J lost 0, with 10 bases in between. The germline V gene encodes CDR1 LNHNV and CDR2 YYDKDF (reference sequence). CDR3 DNA sequence: TGTGCCACCAGCAGACTCCAGTCCGCAACTAATGAAAAACTGTTTTTT. It translates to CATSRLQSATNEKLFF. Full variable domain (missing parts from reference TRBV15 and TRBJ1-4): DAMVIQNPRYQVTQFGKPVTLSCSQTLNHNVMYWYQQKSSQAPKLLFHYYDKDFNNEADTPDNFQSRRPNTSFCFLDIRSPGLGDTAMYLCATSRLQSATNEKLFFGSGTQLSVL.

The rearrangement uses TRBV11-3 and TRBJ1-2; 10 nucleotides match TRBD1. CDR3 size: 15 residues. Trimming at V came to 5 bases and at J to 3 bases, leaving 6 bases not matched to a gene. The V gene's germline CDR1 is SGHNT and CDR2 YENEEA. As DNA, the CDR3 is TGTGCCAGCAGCCCAGGCGGGACAGGGGACTATGGCTACACCTTC. This encodes CASSPGGTGDYGYTF.

The chain couples TRBV11-1 to TRBJ2-7, with a possible D match to TRBD1 (5 bases). The V end was cut by 1 base, the J end by 4 bases, with 14 bases between. The V gene's germline CDR1 is SGHAT and CDR2 FQDESV (reference sequence). There are 15 residues in the CDR3. The CDR3 sequence: CASSLGGPTWYEQYF. The CDR3, as DNA: TGTGCCAGCAGCTTAGGGGGCCCTACCTGGTACGAGCAGTACTTC.

The rearrangement joins TRBV30 to TRBJ2-1; TRBD2 agrees at 10 bases. The germline V gene encodes CDR1 GTSNPN and CDR2 SVGIG (reference sequence). The CDR3 consists of 15 residues. V lost 1 base, J lost 8 bases, and 8 bases stayed unmatched. This CDR3 is CAWSASGGAWDEQFF. The CDR3 DNA sequence: TGTGCCTGGAGTGCCAGCGGGGGGGCGTGGGATGAGCAGTTCTTC. The variable domain in full, completed from reference TRBV30 and TRBJ2-1, reads SQTIHQWPATLVQPVGSPLSLECTVEGTSNPNLYWYRQAAGRGLQLLFYSVGIGQISSEVPQNLSASRPQDRQFILSSKKLLLSDSGFYLCAWSASGGAWDEQFFGPGTRLTVL.

The chain carries TRBV6-4 and TRBJ2-1; TRBD2 agrees at 8 bases. Per the germline V gene, CDR1 is MRHNA and CDR2 is SNTAGT. With 2 bases clipped from V and 8 bases from J, the junction kept 11 bases outside the gene matches. The CDR3 has 16 amino acids. CDR3 region: CASSDPEGRGGDEQFF. As DNA, the CDR3 is TGTGCCAGCAGTGACCCGGAGGGCCGGGGGGGTGATGAGCAGTTCTTC.

The rearrangement uses TRBV5-6 and TRBJ2-3; D is unresolved. The CDR3 sequence is 14 residues long. The germline CDR1 and CDR2 sequences are SGHDT and YYEEEE. The V end was cut by 6 bases, the J end by 5 bases, with 16 bases between. DNA of the CDR3: TGTGCCAGCACCACCATATGGCCGAAAGATACGCAGTATTTT. This encodes CASTTIWPKDTQYF.

This sequence joins TRBV6-5 and TRBJ2-7, with 8 bases identical to TRBD1. The trim removed 2 bases at V and 9 bases at J, leaving 9 bases unmatched. Germline lookup yields CDR1 MNHEY and CDR2 SVGAGI. The length of the CDR3 is 14 residues. CDR3 region: CASSYPGTGGTQYF. DNA of the CDR3: TGTGCCAGCAGTTACCCAGGGACAGGAGGGACGCAGTACTTC.

The chain recombines TRBV5-6 with TRBJ2-7; the match to TRBD1 covers 9 bases. Germline V gene sequence: CDR1 SGHDT, CDR2 YYEEEE. The CDR3 loop spans 13 amino acids. V was pared by 3 bases and J by 5 bases, with 3 bases of the junction left unmatched. This chain's CDR3 is CASSYRGPHEQYF. Written as DNA, the CDR3 is TGTGCCAGCAGCTACAGGGGGCCCCACGAGCAGTACTTC.

The chain combines TRBV7-6 with TRBJ2-1; tentatively, D is TRBD2 (6 bases). Germline CDR1 is SGHVS and CDR2 is FNYEAQ. V was clipped by 1 base and J by 7 bases, with 17 bases between them. The CDR3 consists of 16 residues. The CDR3 here is CASSLVQGLKLNEQFF. In nucleotides, the CDR3 is TGTGCCAGCAGCTTAGTCCAGGGACTCAAGTTGAATGAGCAGTTCTTC. The full variable domain, its missing parts supplied by reference TRBV7-6 and TRBJ2-1, is GAGVSQSPRYKVTKRGQDVALRCDPISGHVSLYWYRQALGQGPEFLTYFNYEAQQDKSGLPNDRFSAERPEGSISTLTIQRTEQRDSAMYRCASSLVQGLKLNEQFFGPGTRLTVL.

The chain links TRBV30 to TRBJ1-4; perhaps TRBD1 as D (5 bases). Germline V gene lookup returns CDR1 GTSNPN and CDR2 SVGIG (reference sequence). The CDR3 length is 14 residues. Deletions cut 5 bases from V and 2 bases from J, with 12 bases between. CDR3 in amino acids: CAWGRGSTNEKLFF. CDR3 DNA: TGTGCCTGGGGCCGGGGGAGCACTAATGAAAAACTGTTTTTT.

This chain joins TRBV7-2 and TRBJ2-5, with D perhaps TRBD2 (6 bases). The V gene's germline CDR1 is SGHTA and CDR2 FQGNSA. V was shortened by 1 base and J by 2 bases, with 14 bases between the two germline ends. This CDR3 region has 16 residues. The CDR3 DNA reads TGTGCCAGCAGCTTAGGTAGCCCTGGGGGGCAAGAGACCCAGTACTTC. Residues: CASSLGSPGGQETQYF.